The sequence of this T cell receptor (beta chain) was determined in a study of T-cell reconstitution after alpha-beta-depleted transplantation in children. The study, taken as a whole, reports: For some patients, TCRbeta diversity was high at day 60 because of recipient T cells and thymic progenitors that survived. Several hundred expanded graft clones reportedly gave rise to the alpha-beta T cells present about two months after transplant. A year post-transplant, T-cell counts and diversity derived mostly from newly produced T cells.

With regard to this clonotype: Its target is unknown.

The CDR3 contains 17 residues. V lost 2 bases to trimming and J lost 2 bases, with 14 bases between them. Looked up from germline, CDR1 is KGHDR and CDR2 is SFDVKD. Preparation of the TCRbeta library used unique molecular identifiers. TCRdb re-analysed the PCR reads in MiXCR, keeping a single row per CDR3 protein. The data show some 840,000 distinct CDR3 sequences, approximately 15% seen once. The sequence was collected from a male patient younger than 18 who had a stem cell transplant for acute lymphoblastic leukemia, so the T cells may come from the graft donor. The source material was PBMCs, mostly from graft donor cells, sampled 360 days after TCRalphabeta/CD19-depleted stem cell transplant. The rearrangement uses TRBV24-1 and TRBJ2-2; the D gene is possibly TRBD2 (6 bases). The CDR3 reads CATSDSRTTTNTGELFF. The DNA for the CDR3 is TGTGCCACCAGTGATTCCAGGACTACTACAAACACCGGGGAGCTGTTTTTT.